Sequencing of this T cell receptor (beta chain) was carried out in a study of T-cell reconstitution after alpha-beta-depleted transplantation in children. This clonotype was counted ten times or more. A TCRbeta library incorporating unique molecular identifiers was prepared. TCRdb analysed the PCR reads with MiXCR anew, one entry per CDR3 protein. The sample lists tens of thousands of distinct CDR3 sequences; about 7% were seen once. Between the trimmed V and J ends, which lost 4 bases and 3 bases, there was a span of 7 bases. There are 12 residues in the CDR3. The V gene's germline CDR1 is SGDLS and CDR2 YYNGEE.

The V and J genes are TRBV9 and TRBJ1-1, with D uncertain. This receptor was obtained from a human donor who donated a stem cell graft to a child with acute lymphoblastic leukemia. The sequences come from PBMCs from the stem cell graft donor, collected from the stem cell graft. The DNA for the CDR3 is TGTGCCAGCAGCCCCCGCTACACTGAAGCTTTCTTT. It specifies CASSPRYTEAFF.